A single T cell receptor (beta chain) is shown here with its context. Its target is not known. The sample is drawn from a study of beta chain features in type 1 diabetes. The study's findings and limits: People with Type 1 diabetes carried modestly yet significantly shorter TCRB CDR3s in all four CD4+ subsets. VDJ junctions in type 1 diabetes patients carried more deletions and fewer insertions.

V shed 2 bases and J 3 bases; nucleotides not matched to a gene: 3. The CDR3 is made up of 15 amino acids. Germline V gene sequence: CDR1 SEHNR, CDR2 FQNEAQ (reference sequence). Investigators reverse transcribed all isolated RNA, so they sequenced expressed TCRB transcripts. Sequencing used immunoSEQ multiplex PCR; TCRdb keeps in-frame clones, though not all of them. Of approximately 360,000 clones listed, roughly an eighth are singletons. This chain joins TRBV7-9 and TRBJ1-5; 8 positions match TRBD1. What was sequenced was naive CD4+ T cells from blood. This TCR derives from a woman younger than 35 with type 1 diabetes. The CDR3 sequence: CASSLQGAINQPQHF. As DNA, the CDR3 is TGTGCCAGCAGCTTACAGGGGGCGATCAATCAGCCCCAGCATTTT. Full variable domain (outside the CDR3, taken from reference TRBV7-9 and TRBJ1-5): DTGVSQNPRHKITKRGQNVTFRCDPISEHNRLYWYRQTLGQGPEFLTYFQNEAQLEKSRLLSDRFSAERPKGSFSTLEIQRTEQGDSAMYLCASSLQGAINQPQHFGDGTRLSIL.